These T cell receptor beta chains were read from a single sample in a study of blood T cell repertoires in COVID-19. TCRdb's table, derived via immunoSEQ multiplex PCR, lists solely in-frame clones and lacks some. The profile shows fewer than 200,000 clones, approximately 84% of them singletons. The source material was PBMCs or T cells enriched from blood (not recorded which). The receptor source for this set is a man aged 50 to 60 who had recovered from COVID-19. Both conserved end residues are part of each CDR3. The D gene is left open where the match is weak. Clone size appears in some rows only: once, few, many, or a class for an expanded clone.

TRBV5-4	TRBJ2-7	TRBD1	.	TGTGCCAGCACTAGGACAGGGGGGCACTACGAGCAGTACTTC	CASTRTGGHYEQYF
TRBV28	TRBJ2-1	TRBD2	.	TGTGCCAGCAGCCTTACTAGCGGGGGTATCGGGGCCTACAATGAGCAGTTCTTC	CASSLTSGGIGAYNEQFF
TRBV18	TRBJ2-2	TRBD2	.	TGTGCCAGCTCACCAGCTAGCGGAAACACCGGGGAGCTGTTTTTT	CASSPASGNTGELFF
TRBV23-1	TRBJ2-3	TRBD1	.	TGCGCCAGCAGTGAGAGGGGGCGGGCAGATACGCAGTATTTT	CASSERGRADTQYF
TRBV7-9	TRBJ1-1	.	.	TGTGCCAGCAGCTTATCGGGGGCTGAAGCTTTCTTT	CASSLSGAEAFF
TRBV4-1	TRBJ1-1	TRBD1	.	TGCGCCAGCAGCCCACTAACAGGGGGCAACACTGAAGCTTTCTTT	CASSPLTGGNTEAFF
TRBV28	TRBJ2-7	.	.	TGTGCCAGCAGATACTCCGGGACAAAGTACGAGCGGTACTTC	CASRYSGTKYERYF
TRBV7-9	TRBJ1-2	TRBD1	.	TGTGCCAGCAGCAGACAGGGCCCAGAGGATGGCTACACCTTC	CASSRQGPEDGYTF
TRBV9	TRBJ2-1	.	.	TGTGCCAGCAGCGTAACCGGGACTTCGATGGGTAATGAGCAGTTCTTC	CASSVTGTSMGNEQFF
TRBV5-4	TRBJ2-4	TRBD1	.	TGTGCCAGCGAAAATTCCGGGACAGTCAAAAACATTCAGTACTTC	CASENSGTVKNIQYF
TRBV28	TRBJ1-5	TRBD1	.	TGTGCCAGCAGACGGACAGGGGTTCGGAATCAGCCCCAGCATTTT	CASRRTGVRNQPQHF
TRBV5-1	TRBJ1-2	.	.	TGCGCCAGCAGCGCTGAGGTTAGGAGATCTAACTATGGCTACACCTTC	CASSAEVRRSNYGYTF
TRBV5-1	TRBJ1-4	.	few	TGCGCCAGCAGCCCCACAGGGCCCAATGAAAAACTGTTTTTT	CASSPTGPNEKLFF
TRBV3-1/TRBV3-2	TRBJ2-4	.	few	TGTGCCAGCAGCCAGAACAGGGTGGCCAAAAACATTCAGTACTTC	CASSQNRVAKNIQYF
TRBV11-3	TRBJ2-1	.	.	TGTGCCAGCAGCTTAGGTGTCGGCAGGTACAATGAGCAGTTCTTC	CASSLGVGRYNEQFF
TRBV4-3	TRBJ2-3	TRBD2	.	TGCGCCAGCAGCCTCTCGACTAGCGGGGGGGCCTCGAGCACAGATACGCAGTATTTT	CASSLSTSGGASSTDTQYF
TRBV7-9	TRBJ1-5	.	.	TGTGCCAGCAGCTTAGAGTTCCCGGATCAGCCCCAGCATTTT	CASSLEFPDQPQHF
TRBV3-1/TRBV3-2	TRBJ2-2	.	.	TGTGCCAGCAGCCAAGAAGGGCGGACTAACACCGGGGAGCTGTTTTTT	CASSQEGRTNTGELFF
TRBV19	TRBJ1-2	.	.	TGTGCCAGTAGTGGGGGGTCTCCCGGCTATGGCTACACCTTC	CASSGGSPGYGYTF
TRBV18	TRBJ2-7	.	.	TGTGCCAGCTCTATACAGGGTACCTACGAGCAGTACTTC	CASSIQGTYEQYF
TRBV10-2	TRBJ2-2	.	.	TGCGCCAGCAAAGTAGGGGGACCCGGGGAGCTGTTTTTT	CASKVGGPGELFF
TRBV5-1	TRBJ1-1	.	.	TGCGCCAGCAGCATACAGGGTATGAACACTGAAGCTTTCTTT	CASSIQGMNTEAFF
TRBV3-1/TRBV3-2	TRBJ1-2	TRBD1	.	TGTGCCAGCAGCCACGCCGGGACAGGCTATGGCTACACCTTC	CASSHAGTGYGYTF
TRBV6-5	TRBJ2-7	.	.	TGTGCCACCGCAGCCGGGATCTCCTACGAGCAGTACTTC	CATAAGISYEQYF
TRBV28	TRBJ2-2	.	few	TGTGCCAGCAGTTTAGGGCGGGAGAACACCGGGGAGCTGTTTTTT	CASSLGRENTGELFF
TRBV10-3	TRBJ1-5	.	.	TGTGCCATCAGTGGAACAGACGTTGGACCCCAGCATTTT	CAISGTDVGPQHF
TRBV4-3	TRBJ2-1	.	.	TGCGCCAGCAGCCAAGATAGAGGGACCTACAATGAGCAGTTCTTC	CASSQDRGTYNEQFF
TRBV5-1	TRBJ1-5	TRBD1	.	TGCGCCAGCAGCCCCAGGGGGCCCAATCAGCCCCAGCATTTT	CASSPRGPNQPQHF
TRBV7-2	TRBJ1-1	.	once	TGTGCCAGCAGCTTAGGTGGCCAGGGAGGAGGTGAAGCTTTCTTT	CASSLGGQGGGEAFF
TRBV28	TRBJ2-5	.	.	TGTGCCAGCACCCCGAGGGCTCCTAGAGTCGGTTGGGAGACCCAGTACTTC	CASTPRAPRVGWETQYF
TRBV9	TRBJ1-5	.	.	TGTGCCAGCAGCGTAGGGGGGGATGGGGTACAGCCCCAGCATTTT	CASSVGGDGVQPQHF
TRBV18	TRBJ2-7	TRBD2	.	TGTGCCAGCTCACCACCGGGAGCGGGGTCATACGAGCAGTACTTC	CASSPPGAGSYEQYF
TRBV4-1	TRBJ1-1	.	.	TGCGCCAGCAGCCAAGAGGGGACTGGGGGCACTGAAGCTTTCTTT	CASSQEGTGGTEAFF
TRBV7-7	TRBJ2-3	.	.	TGTGCTAGCAGCCCGGGTCCGAGCACAGATACGCAGTATTTT	CASSPGPSTDTQYF
TRBV4-3	TRBJ1-1	.	.	TGCGCCAGCAGCCAGACCGCCGCCGGGACTGCCTCAGCTTTCTTT	CASSQTAAGTASAFF
TRBV7-8	TRBJ1-4	TRBD1	.	TGTGCCAGCAGGAAGGGACAGGTTGGGACTACTAATGAAAAACTGTTTTTT	CASRKGQVGTTNEKLFF
TRBV12-3/TRBV12-4	TRBJ2-5	.	once	TGTGCCAGCAGTTTGGAGAAAACCCAGTACTTC	CASSLEKTQYF
TRBV11-2	TRBJ2-1	TRBD2	.	TGTGCCAGCAGCTCTGGGACTAGCGGGTTCGCCTACAATGAGCAGTTCTTC	CASSSGTSGFAYNEQFF
TRBV3-1/TRBV3-2	TRBJ1-2	TRBD1	few	TGTGCCAGCAGCCAAACAGGGGGTCATGGCTACACCTTC	CASSQTGGHGYTF
TRBV6-5	TRBJ1-1	.	.	TGTGCCAGCACAGGGCGCGCTGAAGCTTTCTTT	CASTGRAEAFF
TRBV5-1	TRBJ2-5	.	.	TGCGCCAGCAGCCAAAACCAAGAGACCCAGTACTTC	CASSQNQETQYF
TRBV5-1	TRBJ1-5	TRBD1	few	TGCGCCAGCAGCCTCGGGACAGGGGGCAATCAGCCCCAGCATTTT	CASSLGTGGNQPQHF